A single sample gave rise to the 18 T cell receptor beta chains below, sequenced in a study of cytomegalovirus exposure and HLA in healthy donors. The protocol was immunoSEQ multiplex PCR, while the TCRdb copy is restricted to in-frame clones and leaves out a portion. The table shows a few hundred thousand clones, with roughly nine tenths occurring only once. The sequenced sample consisted of PBMCs. The receptors derive from a man between 18 and 29 years old in good health and CMV-seropositive.

J is TRBJ1-1 and V is TRBV5-4; no firm D call. The V end was cut by 3 bases, the J end by 0 bases, with 15 bases between. Germline V gene sequence: CDR1 SGHNT, CDR2 YYREEE (reference sequence). CDR3 length equals 16 residues. The CDR3 protein is CASSSLLGPMNTEAFF. The CDR3 coding sequence is TGTGCCAGCAGCTCGCTGTTGGGCCCCATGAACACTGAAGCTTTCTTT.

The chain links TRBV6-1 to TRBJ2-3; D is ambiguous. V lost 5 bases to trimming and J lost 2 bases, with 8 bases between them. The CDR3 is made up of 13 amino acids. Germline V gene sequence: CDR1 MNHNS, CDR2 SASEGT. CDR3 bases: TGTGCCAGCAGTACCAACCCCACAGATACGCAGTATTTT. This sequence encodes CASSTNPTDTQYF.

V is TRBV5-8 and J is TRBJ1-2, with D possibly matching TRBD1 (5 bases). The germline CDR1 and CDR2 sequences are SGHTS and YDEGEE. V lost 6 bases, J lost 2 bases, and 17 bases lay in between. The CDR3 has 15 amino acids. The CDR3 is CASTKGDRINYGYTF. The CDR3, as DNA: TGTGCCAGCACGAAAGGGGACCGGATAAACTATGGCTACACCTTC.

The chain uses TRBV6-5 and TRBJ1-2; 9 nucleotides agree with TRBD1. The CDR3 is made up of 13 amino acids. Germline V lookup: CDR1 MNHEY, CDR2 SVGAGI. V lost 4 bases and J lost 8; bases outside the gene matches: 5. The CDR3 sequence is CASSSQGAWGYTF. As DNA, the CDR3 is TGTGCCAGCAGTTCACAGGGGGCGTGGGGCTACACCTTC.

This chain connects TRBV6-1 to TRBJ1-2; D not resolved. The length of the CDR3 is 14 residues. V shed 2 bases and J shed 2 bases, with 9 bases lying between them. CDR1 is MNHNS, CDR2 SASEGT, per germline. The CDR3 region is CASSELTANYGYTF. The CDR3 DNA is TGTGCCAGCAGTGAATTAACAGCAAACTATGGCTACACCTTC.

The gene calls are TRBV7-3 and TRBJ2-2; 7 bases match TRBD2. V was clipped by 2 bases and J by 6 bases; unmatched bases: 0. The CDR3 covers 13 residues. Looked up from germline, CDR1 is SGHTA and CDR2 is FQGTGA. The CDR3 DNA reads as TGTGCCAGCAGCTTAGGACTAGCCGGGGAGCTGTTTTTT. Translating gives CASSLGLAGELFF.

V usage is TRBV14 and J usage is TRBJ2-7; 8 nucleotides agree with TRBD1. Germline V gives CDR1 SGHDN, CDR2 FVKESK. V shed 5 bases and J 4 bases; nucleotides not matched to a gene: 10. This CDR3 contains 15 residues. The CDR3 DNA is TGTGCCAGCAGCTTCCACCGGACAGGGATATACGAGCAGTACTTC. Protein: CASSFHRTGIYEQYF. Together with reference TRBV14 and TRBJ2-7, the CDR3 gives the full variable domain: EAGVTQFPSHSVIEKGQTVTLRCDPISGHDNLYWYRRVMGKEIKFLLHFVKESKQDESGMPNNRFLAERTGGTYSTLKVQPAELEDSGVYFCASSFHRTGIYEQYFGPGTRLTVT.

V and J are TRBV11-3 and TRBJ2-3; D is possibly TRBD1 (6 bases). V shed 0 bases and J shed 4 bases, with 11 bases lying between them. The CDR3 spans 15 residues. Germline CDR1 SGHNT, CDR2 YENEEA. The CDR3 DNA reads TGTGCCAGCAGCTTAGATGGGGGCAAGGCAGATACGCAGTATTTT. This encodes CASSLDGGKADTQYF.

V usage is TRBV6-4 and J usage is TRBJ2-1; 7 bases are a match to TRBD2. V dropped 4 bases and J dropped 6; count of bases not matched to a gene: 12. The CDR3 totals 16 residues. Germline CDR1 reads MRHNA; CDR2 reads SNTAGT. The CDR3 reads CASSGSSSGPVNEQFF. The CDR3 bases are TGTGCCAGCAGTGGTTCTTCTAGCGGACCCGTCAATGAGCAGTTCTTC.

The V and J genes are TRBV4-2 and TRBJ1-5; 8 nucleotides line up with TRBD1. J gave up 1 base and V 2 bases, and 4 bases lay outside the gene matches. The germline V gene encodes CDR1 LGHNA and CDR2 YNFKEQ. CDR3 length equals 16 residues. Here the CDR3 reads CASSQTGGTSNQPQHF. The DNA for the CDR3 is TGTGCCAGCAGCCAAACAGGGGGAACGAGCAATCAGCCCCAGCATTTT.

The genes are TRBV15 and TRBJ1-1; D is uncertain. The V end was cut by 4 bases, the J end by 5 bases, with 11 bases between. This CDR3 contains 13 residues. Germline V gives CDR1 LNHNV, CDR2 YYDKDF (reference sequence). CDR3 in amino acids: CATSIDPGTEAFF. Written as DNA, the CDR3 is TGTGCCACCAGCATCGACCCCGGGACTGAAGCTTTCTTT.

The chain employs TRBV5-6 and TRBJ2-3; D might be TRBD2 (5 bases). Trimming stripped 5 bases from V and 2 bases from J, with 9 bases between. CDR1 and CDR2 (germline): SGHDT, YYEEEE. CDR3 length: 13 residues. The CDR3 sequence: CASRGLTTDTQYF. CDR3 coding DNA: TGTGCCAGCAGAGGACTTACCACAGATACGCAGTATTTT.

The chain is built from TRBV30 and TRBJ1-1; D unclear. CDR1 is GTSNPN and CDR2 is SVGIG in the germline V gene (reference sequence). Trimming removed 0 bases from V and 3 bases from J, with 14 bases in between. The CDR3 loop spans 15 amino acids. CDR3 protein: CAWSVHLGWYTEAFF. The CDR3 nucleotides are TGTGCCTGGAGTGTACATCTGGGGTGGTACACTGAAGCTTTCTTT.

CDR3 protein: CASSYGTSGEKLFF. As DNA, the CDR3 is TGTGCCAGCAGTTACGGGACGTCGGGTGAAAAACTGTTTTTT. The chain carries TRBV6-5 and TRBJ1-4; D possibly corresponds to TRBD1 (5 bases). The CDR3 has 14 residues. From germline, CDR1 is MNHEY and CDR2 SVGAGI. Trimming pared 2 bases from V and 7 bases from J, leaving 11 bases between.

The chain uses TRBV6-1 and TRBJ1-1, with 7 bases aligning to TRBD1. Unmatched junction bases numbered 7, after V lost 7 bases and J lost 2 bases. The CDR3 contains 14 residues. CDR1 MNHNS and CDR2 SASEGT come from the germline V gene. CDR3 region: CASINRDRNTEAFF. The DNA for the CDR3 is TGTGCCAGCATCAACCGGGACAGAAACACTGAAGCTTTCTTT.

The chain employs TRBV6-1 and TRBJ1-5; D gene ambiguous. CDR1 and CDR2 (germline): MNHNS, SASEGT. V gave up 3 bases and J gave up 4 bases, with 4 bases separating them. The CDR3 is 12 amino acids. CDR3 DNA: TGTGCCAGCAGTGATAAAAATCAGCCCCAGCATTTT. It is translated as CASSDKNQPQHF.

This sequence joins TRBV6-1 and TRBJ2-7; no firm D call. Looked up from germline, CDR1 is MNHNS and CDR2 is SASEGT. The CDR3 spans 13 residues. The V gene lost 4 bases and the J gene lost 3 bases, with 10 bases spanning the gap. The CDR3 reads CASSALKIYEQYF. The CDR3 nucleotides are TGTGCCAGCAGTGCTTTAAAGATCTACGAGCAGTACTTC.

The gene calls are TRBV25-1 and TRBJ2-1; D not resolved. Deletions cut 5 bases from V and 4 bases from J, with 6 bases between. Germline V gives CDR1 MGHDK, CDR2 SYGVNS. This CDR3 is 12 amino acids long. DNA for the CDR3: TGTGCCAGCAGTTTTGGGTACAATGAGCAGTTCTTC. This gives the protein CASSFGYNEQFF.